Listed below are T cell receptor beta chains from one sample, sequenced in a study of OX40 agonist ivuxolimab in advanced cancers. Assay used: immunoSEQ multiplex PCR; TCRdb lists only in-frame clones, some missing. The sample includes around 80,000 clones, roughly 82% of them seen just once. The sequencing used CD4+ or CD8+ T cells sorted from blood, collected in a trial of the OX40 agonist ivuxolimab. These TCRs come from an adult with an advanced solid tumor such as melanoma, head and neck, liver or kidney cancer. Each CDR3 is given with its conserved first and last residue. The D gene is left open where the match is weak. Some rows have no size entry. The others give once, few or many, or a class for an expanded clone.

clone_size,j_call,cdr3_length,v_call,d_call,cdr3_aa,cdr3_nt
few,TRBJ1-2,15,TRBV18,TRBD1,CASSTTGSHDYGYTF,TGTGCCAGCTCTACGACAGGGAGTCACGACTATGGCTACACCTTC
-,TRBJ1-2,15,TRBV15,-,CATSREGSSNYGYTF,TGTGCCACCAGCAGAGAGGGATCGTCAAACTATGGCTACACCTTC
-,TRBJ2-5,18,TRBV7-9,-,CASSPRQVQYDRQETQYF,TGTGCCAGCAGCCCCCGACAGGTTCAGTACGATAGGCAAGAGACCCAGTACTTC
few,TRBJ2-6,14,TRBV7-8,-,CASSLDSGANVLTF,TGTGCCAGCAGCTTAGACTCTGGGGCCAACGTCCTGACTTTC
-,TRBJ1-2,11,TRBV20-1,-,CSALLNYGYTF,TGCAGTGCTTTGTTAAACTATGGCTACACCTTC
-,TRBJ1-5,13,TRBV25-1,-,CASSPKGGDTVSF,TGTGCCAGCAGTCCCAAGGGTGGGGACACCGTATCTTTT
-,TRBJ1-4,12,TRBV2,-,CASRALNEKLFF,TGTGCCAGCCGGGCCCTTAATGAAAAACTGTTTTTT
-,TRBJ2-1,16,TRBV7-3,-,CASSLIGGGVPNEQFF,TGTGCCAGCAGCTTAATTGGAGGAGGGGTTCCGAATGAGCAGTTCTTC
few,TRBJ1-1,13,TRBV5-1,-,CASNTSPNTEAFF,TGCGCCAGCAACACGTCGCCCAACACTGAAGCTTTCTTT
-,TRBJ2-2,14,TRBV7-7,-,CASSLSMNTGELFF,TGTGCTAGCAGCTTATCCATGAACACCGGGGAGCTGTTTTTT
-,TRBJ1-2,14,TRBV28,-,CASSFGAGLYGYTF,TGTGCCAGCAGTTTCGGAGCGGGTCTCTATGGCTACACCTTC
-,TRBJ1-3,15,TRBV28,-,CASNVPAQGENTIYF,TGTGCCAGCAACGTTCCCGCACAGGGAGAAAACACCATATATTTT
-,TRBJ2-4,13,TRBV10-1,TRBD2,CASSAAGVDIQYF,TGCGCCAGCAGTGCGGCGGGAGTAGACATTCAGTACTTC
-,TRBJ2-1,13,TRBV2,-,CASSSGLHNEQFF,TGTGCCAGCAGTAGCGGACTACACAATGAGCAGTTCTTC
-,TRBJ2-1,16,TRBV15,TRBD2,CATSRRGRDSYNEQFF,TGTGCCACCAGCAGACGGGGGAGGGACTCCTACAATGAGCAGTTCTTC
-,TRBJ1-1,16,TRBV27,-,CASSFGPYRQKAEAFF,TGTGCCAGCAGTTTTGGACCTTACCGCCAGAAGGCTGAAGCTTTCTTT
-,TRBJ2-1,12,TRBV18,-,CASSPLGNEQFF,TGTGCCAGCTCACCATTGGGAAATGAGCAGTTCTTC
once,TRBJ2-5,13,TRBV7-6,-,CASSLSGAETQYF,TGTGCCAGCAGCTTATCCGGGGCGGAGACCCAGTACTTC
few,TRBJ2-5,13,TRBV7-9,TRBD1,CASTQDRGETQYF,TGTGCCAGCACCCAAGACAGGGGAGAGACCCAGTACTTC
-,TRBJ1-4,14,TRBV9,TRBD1,CASSSGGAGEKLFF,TGTGCCAGCAGCTCAGGGGGCGCGGGTGAAAAACTGTTTTTT
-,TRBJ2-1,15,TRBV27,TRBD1,CATRQGHQDYNEQFF,TGTGCCACCAGACAGGGACATCAAGACTACAATGAGCAGTTCTTC